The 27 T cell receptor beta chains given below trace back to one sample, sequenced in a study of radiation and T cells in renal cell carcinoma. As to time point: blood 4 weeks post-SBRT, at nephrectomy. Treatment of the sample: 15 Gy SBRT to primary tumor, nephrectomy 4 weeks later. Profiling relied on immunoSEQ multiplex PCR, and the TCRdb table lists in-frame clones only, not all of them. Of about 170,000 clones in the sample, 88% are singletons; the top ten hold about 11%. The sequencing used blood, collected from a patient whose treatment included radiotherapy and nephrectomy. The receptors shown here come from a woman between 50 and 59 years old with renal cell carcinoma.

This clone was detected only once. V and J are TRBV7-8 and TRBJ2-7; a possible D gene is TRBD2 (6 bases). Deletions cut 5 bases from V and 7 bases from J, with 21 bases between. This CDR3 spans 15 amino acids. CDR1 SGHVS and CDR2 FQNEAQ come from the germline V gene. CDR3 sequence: CASSLLVGGPGEQYF. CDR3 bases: TGTGCCAGCAGCCTGCTGGTGGGGGGACCTGGGGAGCAGTACTTC.

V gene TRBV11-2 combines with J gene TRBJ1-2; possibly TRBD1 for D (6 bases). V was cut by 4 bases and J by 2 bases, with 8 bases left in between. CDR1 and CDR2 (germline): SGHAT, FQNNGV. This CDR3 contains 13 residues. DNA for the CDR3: TGTGCCAGCAGCTCCGGACAGAACTATGGCTACACCTTC. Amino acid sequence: CASSSGQNYGYTF. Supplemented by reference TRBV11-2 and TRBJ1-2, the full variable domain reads EAGVAQSPRYKIIEKRQSVAFWCNPISGHATLYWYQQILGQGPKLLIQFQNNGVVDDSQLPKDRFSAERLKGVDSTLKIQPAKLEDSAVYLCASSSGQNYGYTFGSGTRLTVV.

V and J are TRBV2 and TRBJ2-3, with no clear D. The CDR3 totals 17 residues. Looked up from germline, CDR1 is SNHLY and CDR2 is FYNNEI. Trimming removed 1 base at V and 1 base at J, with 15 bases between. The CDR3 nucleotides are TGTGCCAGCAGTGAAGTCCCTGACCAGATACGCACAGATACGCAGTATTTT. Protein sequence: CASSEVPDQIRTDTQYF.

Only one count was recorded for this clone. In nucleotides, the CDR3 is TGTGCCAGCAGCTTAGGAGATGGGGCCCAGCATTTT. Translated, it gives CASSLGDGAQHF. The V call is TRBV7-9, the J call TRBJ1-5; D is unclear. V lost 1 base to trimming and J lost 11 bases, with 9 bases between them. The CDR3 runs to 12 residues. Germline V CDR1 and CDR2: SEHNR, FQNEAQ (reference sequence).

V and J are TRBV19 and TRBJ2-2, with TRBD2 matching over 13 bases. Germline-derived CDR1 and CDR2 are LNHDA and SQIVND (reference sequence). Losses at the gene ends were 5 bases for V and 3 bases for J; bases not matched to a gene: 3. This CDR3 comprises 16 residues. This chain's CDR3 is CASSPGLAGDTGELFF. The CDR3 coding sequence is TGTGCCAGTAGTCCCGGACTAGCGGGGGACACCGGGGAGCTGTTTTTT.

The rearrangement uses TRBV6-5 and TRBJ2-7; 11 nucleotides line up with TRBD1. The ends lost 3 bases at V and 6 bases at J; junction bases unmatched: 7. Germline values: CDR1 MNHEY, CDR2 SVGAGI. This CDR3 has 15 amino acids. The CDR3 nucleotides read TGTGCCAGCAGTTATTCCGAGGGGACAGGGGGCGAGCAGTACTTC. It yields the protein CASSYSEGTGGEQYF.

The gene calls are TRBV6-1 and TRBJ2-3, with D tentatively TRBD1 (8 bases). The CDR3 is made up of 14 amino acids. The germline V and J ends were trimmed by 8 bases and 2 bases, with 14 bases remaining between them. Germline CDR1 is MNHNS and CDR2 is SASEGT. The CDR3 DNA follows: TGTGCCAGCGAGCGGGACAGGTTCACAGATACGCAGTATTTT. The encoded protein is CASERDRFTDTQYF.

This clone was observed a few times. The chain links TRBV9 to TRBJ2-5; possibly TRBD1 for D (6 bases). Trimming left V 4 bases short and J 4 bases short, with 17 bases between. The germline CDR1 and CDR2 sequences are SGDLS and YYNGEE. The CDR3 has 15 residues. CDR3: CASSYRDNLGETQYF. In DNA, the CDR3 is TGTGCCAGCAGCTACCGGGACAACTTGGGAGAGACCCAGTACTTC.

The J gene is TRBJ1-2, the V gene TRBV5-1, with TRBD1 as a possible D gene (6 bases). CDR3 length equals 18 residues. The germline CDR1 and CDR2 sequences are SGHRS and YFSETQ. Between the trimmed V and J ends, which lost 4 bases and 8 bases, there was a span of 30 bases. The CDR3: CASSLTPGNRESAGGYTF. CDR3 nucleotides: TGCGCCAGCAGCCTGACCCCGGGGAACAGGGAAAGCGCCGGCGGCTACACCTTC. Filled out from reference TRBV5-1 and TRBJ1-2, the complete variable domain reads KAGVTQTPRYLIKTRGQQVTLSCSPISGHRSVSWYQQTPGQGLQFLFEYFSETQRNKGNFPGRFSGRQFSNSRSEMNVSTLELGDSALYLCASSLTPGNRESAGGYTFGSGTRLTVV.

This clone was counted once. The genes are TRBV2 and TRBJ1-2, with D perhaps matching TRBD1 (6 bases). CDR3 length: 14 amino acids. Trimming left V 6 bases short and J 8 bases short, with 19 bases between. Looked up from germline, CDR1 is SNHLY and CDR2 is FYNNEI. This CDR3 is CASRPTTGRGGYTF. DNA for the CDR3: TGTGCCAGCAGACCCACTACAGGGCGAGGAGGCTACACCTTC.

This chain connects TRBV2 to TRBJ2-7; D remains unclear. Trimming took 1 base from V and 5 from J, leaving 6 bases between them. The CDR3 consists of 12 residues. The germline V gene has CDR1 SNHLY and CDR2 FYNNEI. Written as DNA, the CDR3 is TGTGCCAGCAGTGAAGGTGGCCACGAGCAGTACTTC. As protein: CASSEGGHEQYF.

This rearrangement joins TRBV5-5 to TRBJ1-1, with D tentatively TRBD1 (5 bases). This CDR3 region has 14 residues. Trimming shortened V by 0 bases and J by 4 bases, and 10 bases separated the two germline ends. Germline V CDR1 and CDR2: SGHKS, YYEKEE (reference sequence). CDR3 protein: CASSLEGRSTEAFF. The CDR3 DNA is TGTGCCAGCAGCTTGGAGGGACGGAGCACTGAAGCTTTCTTT.

CDR3 sequence reads: CASSQDRARGVGQPQHF. The CDR3 DNA sequence: TGCGCCAGCAGCCAAGATAGAGCCAGGGGGGTGGGTCAGCCCCAGCATTTT. The genes are TRBV4-1 and TRBJ1-5, with 7 nucleotides matching TRBD1. Unmatched junction bases numbered 11, after V lost 0 bases and J lost 6 bases. Germline V gene data show CDR1 as MGHRA and CDR2 as YSYEKL. The CDR3 runs to 17 residues.

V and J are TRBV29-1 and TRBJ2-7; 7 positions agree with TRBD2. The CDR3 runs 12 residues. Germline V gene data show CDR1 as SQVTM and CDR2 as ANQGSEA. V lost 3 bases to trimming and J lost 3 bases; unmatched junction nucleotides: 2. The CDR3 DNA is TGCAGCGTTGATCGGGGGGACTACGAGCAGTACTTC. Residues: CSVDRGDYEQYF.

The CDR3 DNA follows: TGTGCCAGCAGTGAGGGACCTTACTATGGCTACACCTTC. Encoded protein: CASSEGPYYGYTF. V is TRBV2 and J is TRBJ1-2; the D gene is possibly TRBD1 (5 bases). Trimming left V 3 bases short and J 3 bases short, with 8 bases between. Germline V gene sequence: CDR1 SNHLY, CDR2 FYNNEI. This CDR3 is built from 13 residues.

The CDR3, as DNA: TGTGCCAGCAGCCAAGATCAGGGCCTAATGACGGGAAAACTGTTTTTT. Its translation: CASSQDQGLMTGKLFF. The V and J genes are TRBV4-2 and TRBJ1-4; a weak D match, TRBD1 (5 bases). The CDR3 is 16 residues long. The V end lost 0 bases, the J end lost 10 bases, and 18 bases lay between the germline ends. Germline V gene sequence: CDR1 LGHNA, CDR2 YNFKEQ.

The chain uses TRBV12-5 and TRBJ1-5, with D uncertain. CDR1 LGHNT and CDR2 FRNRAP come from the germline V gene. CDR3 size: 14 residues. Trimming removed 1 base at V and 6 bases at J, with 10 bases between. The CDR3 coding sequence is TGTGCTAGTGGTTTGGGTGGGGAGGGTCAGCCCCAGCATTTT. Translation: CASGLGGEGQPQHF. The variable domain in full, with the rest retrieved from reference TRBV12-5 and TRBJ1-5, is DARVTQTPRHKVTEMGQEVTMRCQPILGHNTVFWYRQTMMQGLELLAYFRNRAPLDDSGMPKDRFSAEMPDATLATLKIQPSEPRDSAVYFCASGLGGEGQPQHFGDGTRLSIL.

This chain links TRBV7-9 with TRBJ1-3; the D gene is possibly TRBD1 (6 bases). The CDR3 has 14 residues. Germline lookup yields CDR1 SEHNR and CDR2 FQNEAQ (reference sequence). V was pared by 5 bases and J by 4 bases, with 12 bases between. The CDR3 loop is CASSLRQEGNTIYF. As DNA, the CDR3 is TGTGCCAGCAGCCTTCGACAGGAAGGAAACACCATATATTTT.

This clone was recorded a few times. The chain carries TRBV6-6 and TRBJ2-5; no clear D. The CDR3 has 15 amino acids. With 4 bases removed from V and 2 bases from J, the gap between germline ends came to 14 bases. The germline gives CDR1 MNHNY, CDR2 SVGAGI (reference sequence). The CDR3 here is CASSFVGIGQETQYF. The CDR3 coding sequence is TGTGCCAGCAGTTTCGTGGGGATAGGGCAAGAGACCCAGTACTTC.

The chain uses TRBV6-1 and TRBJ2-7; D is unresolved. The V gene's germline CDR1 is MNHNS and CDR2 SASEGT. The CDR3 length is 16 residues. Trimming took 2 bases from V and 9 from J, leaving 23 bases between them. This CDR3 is CASSESLRTLPSVQYF. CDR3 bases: TGTGCCAGCAGTGAAAGTCTAAGAACTCTTCCTTCCGTGCAGTACTTC.

The CDR3 DNA reads TGTGCCAGCAGTGGCTCTCGGGGACTCGCAGCAGATACGCAGTATTTT. It translates to CASSGSRGLAADTQYF. The V call is TRBV2, the J call TRBJ2-3; D is perhaps TRBD2 (6 bases). Trimming pared 4 bases from V and 4 bases from J, leaving 18 bases between. The CDR3 has 16 residues. CDR1 is SNHLY and CDR2 is FYNNEI in the germline V gene.

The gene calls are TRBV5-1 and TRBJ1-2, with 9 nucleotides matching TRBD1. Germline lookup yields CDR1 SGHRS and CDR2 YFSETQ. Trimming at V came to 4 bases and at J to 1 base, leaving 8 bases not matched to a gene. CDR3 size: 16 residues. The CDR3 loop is CASSHGQGNLNYGYTF. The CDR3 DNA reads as TGCGCCAGCAGCCACGGACAGGGGAACCTTAACTATGGCTACACCTTC.

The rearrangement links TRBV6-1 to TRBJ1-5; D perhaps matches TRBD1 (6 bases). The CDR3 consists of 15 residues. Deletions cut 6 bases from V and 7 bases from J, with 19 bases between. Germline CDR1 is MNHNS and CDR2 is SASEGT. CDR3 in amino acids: CASSLGGGAEQPQHF. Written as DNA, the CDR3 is TGTGCCAGCAGCCTAGGCGGGGGCGCAGAACAGCCCCAGCATTTT.

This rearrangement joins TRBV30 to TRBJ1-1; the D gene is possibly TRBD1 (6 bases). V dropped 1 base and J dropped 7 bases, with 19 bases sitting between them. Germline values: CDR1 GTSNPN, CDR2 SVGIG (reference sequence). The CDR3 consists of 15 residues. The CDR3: CAWSGTRAGAGEAFF. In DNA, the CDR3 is TGTGCCTGGAGTGGTACAAGGGCAGGGGCTGGTGAAGCTTTCTTT.

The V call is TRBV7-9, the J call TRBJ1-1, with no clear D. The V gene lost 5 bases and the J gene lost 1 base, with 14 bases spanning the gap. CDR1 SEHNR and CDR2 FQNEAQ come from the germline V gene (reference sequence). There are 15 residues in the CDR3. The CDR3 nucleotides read TGTGCCAGCAGCGCCCCCTGGGTGCCGAACACTGAAGCTTTCTTT. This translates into CASSAPWVPNTEAFF.

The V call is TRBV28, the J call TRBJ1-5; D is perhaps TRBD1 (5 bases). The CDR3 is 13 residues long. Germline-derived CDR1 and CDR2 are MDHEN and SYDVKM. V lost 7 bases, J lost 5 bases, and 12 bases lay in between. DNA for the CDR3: TGTGCCAGCAACAGCATGGGGCATCAGCCCCAGCATTTT. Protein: CASNSMGHQPQHF.

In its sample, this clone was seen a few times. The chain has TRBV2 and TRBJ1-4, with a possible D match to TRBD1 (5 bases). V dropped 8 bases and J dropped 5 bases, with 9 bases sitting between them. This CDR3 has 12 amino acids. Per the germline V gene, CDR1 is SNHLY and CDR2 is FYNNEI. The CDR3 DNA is TGTGCCAGCCGGGACTTAAATGAAAAACTGTTTTTT. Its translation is CASRDLNEKLFF.